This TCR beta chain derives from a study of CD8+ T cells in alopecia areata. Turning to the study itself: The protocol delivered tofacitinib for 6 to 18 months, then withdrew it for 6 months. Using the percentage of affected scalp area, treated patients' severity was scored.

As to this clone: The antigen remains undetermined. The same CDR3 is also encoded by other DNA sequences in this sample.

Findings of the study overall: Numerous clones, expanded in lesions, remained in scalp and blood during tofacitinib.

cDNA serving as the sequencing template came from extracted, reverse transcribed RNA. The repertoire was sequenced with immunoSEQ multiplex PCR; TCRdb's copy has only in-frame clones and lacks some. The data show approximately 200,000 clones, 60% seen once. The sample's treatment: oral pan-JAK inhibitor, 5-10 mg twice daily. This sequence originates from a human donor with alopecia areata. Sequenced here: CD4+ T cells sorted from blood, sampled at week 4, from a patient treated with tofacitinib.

The CDR3 bases are TGCAGTGCTAGATTATCCTACGAGCAGTACTTC. Translating gives CSARLSYEQYF. The chain employs TRBV20-1 and TRBJ2-7; D gene unclear. Trimming removed 2 bases at V and 1 base at J, with 3 bases between. Germline values: CDR1 DFQATT, CDR2 SNEGSKA (reference sequence). This CDR3 has 11 residues.